A selection of T cell receptor beta chains follows, all from one sample in a study of blood T cell repertoires in COVID-19. Measured with immunoSEQ multiplex PCR; TCRdb has only the in-frame clones, and not every one. The sample has 130,000 to 150,000 clones, 88% seen once; the top ten hold about 1.5%. Sequenced sample: peripheral blood. These receptors all come from a woman in her fifties or sixties with acute or convalescent COVID-19. Both conserved end residues are part of each CDR3. The order of the fields is clone size, J gene, V gene, CDR3 length, D gene, CDR3 DNA, CDR3 protein. A D gene is named only where the DNA matches it firmly. Clone size is not always given. Where it is, it says once, few, many or a class for expanded clones.

size: .
J: TRBJ1-2
V: TRBV5-1
length: 14
D: .
DNA: TGCGCCAGCAGGCCTCAGGGGCCAATCTATGGCTACACCTTC
CDR3: CASRPQGPIYGYTF

size: .
J: TRBJ1-5
V: TRBV18
length: 12
D: .
DNA: TGTGCCAGCTCACTCTCGAGCCAGCCCCAGCATTTT
CDR3: CASSLSSQPQHF

size: .
J: TRBJ2-3
V: TRBV28
length: 14
D: .
DNA: TGTGCCAGCAGTTTATGGGACAGAACAGATACGCAGTATTTT
CDR3: CASSLWDRTDTQYF

size: .
J: TRBJ1-6
V: TRBV25-1
length: 15
D: .
DNA: TGTGCCAGCACAAATAGAGGGGGCTATAATTCACCCCTCCACTTT
CDR3: CASTNRGGYNSPLHF

size: .
J: TRBJ2-5
V: TRBV15
length: 14
D: .
DNA: TGTGCCACCAGCAGAGAGGGTAGCAGAGAGACCCAGTACTTC
CDR3: CATSREGSRETQYF

size: .
J: TRBJ2-7
V: TRBV18
length: 15
D: TRBD1
DNA: TGTGCCAGCTCACAGACTGGGACAGGGGGTGGGGAGCAGTACTTC
CDR3: CASSQTGTGGGEQYF

size: .
J: TRBJ1-5
V: TRBV18
length: 14
D: TRBD1
DNA: TGTGCCAGCTCACGGGACAGAGGCAATCAGCCCCAGCATTTT
CDR3: CASSRDRGNQPQHF

size: .
J: TRBJ2-2
V: TRBV6-5
length: 15
D: TRBD1
DNA: TGTGCCAGCAGCTACGACAGGGCGGTCACCGGGGAGCTGTTTTTT
CDR3: CASSYDRAVTGELFF

size: .
J: TRBJ2-1
V: TRBV6-5
length: 15
D: TRBD2
DNA: TGTGCCACTCGGACTAGCGGGAGGGCCTACAATGAGCAGTTCTTC
CDR3: CATRTSGRAYNEQFF

size: .
J: TRBJ1-1
V: TRBV18
length: 17
D: .
DNA: TGTGCCAGCTCACCTCGGGGGGATTTAGGGTTAAACACTGAAGCTTTCTTT
CDR3: CASSPRGDLGLNTEAFF

size: once
J: TRBJ2-5
V: TRBV1
length: 14
D: .
DNA: TGCACCAGCAGCCGACCGACGGGACAAGAGACCCAGTACTTC
CDR3: CTSSRPTGQETQYF

size: .
J: TRBJ2-5
V: TRBV30
length: 16
D: .
DNA: TGTGCCTGGAGGCCATTCCAAACGAACGCGGTGGAGACCCAGTACTTC
CDR3: CAWRPFQTNAVETQYF

size: .
J: TRBJ2-1
V: TRBV3-1/TRBV3-2
length: 13
D: TRBD2
DNA: TGTGCCACCGGGACTAGCGGGAGGGTAGAGCAGTTCTTC
CDR3: CATGTSGRVEQFF

size: .
J: TRBJ1-1
V: TRBV27
length: 12
D: .
DNA: TGTGCCAGCAGTTTAAGGGGTGCTGAAGCTTTCTTT
CDR3: CASSLRGAEAFF

size: .
J: TRBJ1-3
V: TRBV12-3/TRBV12-4
length: 12
D: .
DNA: TGTGCCAGCAGTTTAGTCCGGAACACCATATATTTT
CDR3: CASSLVRNTIYF

size: .
J: TRBJ2-3
V: TRBV15
length: 14
D: TRBD2
DNA: TGTGCCACCAGCCGCCTTGGGGGGGAAGATACGCAGTATTTT
CDR3: CATSRLGGEDTQYF

size: .
J: TRBJ1-4
V: TRBV13
length: 11
D: .
DNA: TGTGCCACAGGGGCTAATGAAAAACTGTTTTTT
CDR3: CATGANEKLFF

size: .
J: TRBJ1-6
V: TRBV11-2
length: 15
D: .
DNA: TGTGCCAGCAGCTTACAAGACAGCTCTAATTCACCCCTCCACTTT
CDR3: CASSLQDSSNSPLHF

size: .
J: TRBJ1-4
V: TRBV6-4
length: 16
D: .
DNA: TGTGCCACCAGGGTCCGGGGATGTAAGAGTCGGGAAAAACTGTTTTTT
CDR3: CATRVRGCKSREKLFF